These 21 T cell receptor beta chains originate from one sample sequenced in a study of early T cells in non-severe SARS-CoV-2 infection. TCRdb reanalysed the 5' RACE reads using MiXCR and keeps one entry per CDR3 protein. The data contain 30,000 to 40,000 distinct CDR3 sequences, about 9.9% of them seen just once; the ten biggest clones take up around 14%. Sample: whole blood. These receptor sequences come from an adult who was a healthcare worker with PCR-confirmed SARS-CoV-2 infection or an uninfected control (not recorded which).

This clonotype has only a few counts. The CDR3 here is CASSQGQGLGIQYF. CDR3 sequence (DNA): TGCGCCAGCAGCCAAGGACAGGGACTTGGCATTCAGTACTTC. This chain links TRBV4-3 with TRBJ2-4; D might be TRBD1 (7 bases). Trimming pared 1 base from V and 9 bases from J, leaving 13 bases between. CDR1 LGHNA and CDR2 YSLEER come from the germline V gene. CDR3 length equals 14 residues.

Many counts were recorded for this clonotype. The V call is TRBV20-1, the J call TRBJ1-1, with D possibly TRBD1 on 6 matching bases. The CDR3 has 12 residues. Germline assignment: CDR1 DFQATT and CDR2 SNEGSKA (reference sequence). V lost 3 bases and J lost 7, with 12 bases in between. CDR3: CSARAGGLEAFF. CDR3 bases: TGCAGTGCTAGGGCCGGGGGGCTTGAAGCTTTCTTT.

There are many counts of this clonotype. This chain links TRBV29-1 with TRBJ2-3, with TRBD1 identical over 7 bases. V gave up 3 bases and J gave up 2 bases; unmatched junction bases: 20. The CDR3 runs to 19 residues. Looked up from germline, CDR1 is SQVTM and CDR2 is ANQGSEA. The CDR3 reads CSVEIRSIWGTGATDTQYF. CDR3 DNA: TGCAGCGTTGAGATCCGGAGTATCTGGGGCACAGGGGCCACAGATACGCAGTATTTT.

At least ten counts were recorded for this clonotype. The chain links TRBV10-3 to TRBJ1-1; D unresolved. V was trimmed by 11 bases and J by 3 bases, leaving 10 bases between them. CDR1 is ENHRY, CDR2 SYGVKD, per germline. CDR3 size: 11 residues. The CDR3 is CAVGEHTEAFF. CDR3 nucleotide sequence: TGTGCCGTGGGTGAGCACACTGAAGCTTTCTTT.

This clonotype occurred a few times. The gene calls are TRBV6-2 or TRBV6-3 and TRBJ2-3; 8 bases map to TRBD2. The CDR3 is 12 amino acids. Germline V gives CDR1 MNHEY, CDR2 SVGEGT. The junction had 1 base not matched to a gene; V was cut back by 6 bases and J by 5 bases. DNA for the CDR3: TGTGCCAGCAGCCGGGGGGGAGATACGCAGTATTTT. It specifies CASSRGGDTQYF.

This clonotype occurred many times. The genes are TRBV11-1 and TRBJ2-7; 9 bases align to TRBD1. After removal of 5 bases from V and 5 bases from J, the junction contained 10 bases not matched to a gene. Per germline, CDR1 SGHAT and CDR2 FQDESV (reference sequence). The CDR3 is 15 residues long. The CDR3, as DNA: TGTGCCAGCAGCGCCGTGGACAGGGGAGATGACGAGCAGTACTTC. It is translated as CASSAVDRGDDEQYF.

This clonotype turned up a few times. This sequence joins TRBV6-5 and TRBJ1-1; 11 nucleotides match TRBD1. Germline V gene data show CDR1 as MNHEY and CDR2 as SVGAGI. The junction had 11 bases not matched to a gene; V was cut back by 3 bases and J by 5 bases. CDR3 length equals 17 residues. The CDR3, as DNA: TGTGCCAGCAGTTATTCGGACAGGGGGCGATGGAAGACTGAAGCTTTCTTT. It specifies CASSYSDRGRWKTEAFF.

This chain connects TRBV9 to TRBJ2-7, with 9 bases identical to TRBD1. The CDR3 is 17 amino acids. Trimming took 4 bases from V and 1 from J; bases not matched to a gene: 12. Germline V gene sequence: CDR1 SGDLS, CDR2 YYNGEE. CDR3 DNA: TGTGCCAGCAGCCCAACATATTTAGGACAGGGGTCCTACGAGCAGTACTTC. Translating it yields CASSPTYLGQGSYEQYF.

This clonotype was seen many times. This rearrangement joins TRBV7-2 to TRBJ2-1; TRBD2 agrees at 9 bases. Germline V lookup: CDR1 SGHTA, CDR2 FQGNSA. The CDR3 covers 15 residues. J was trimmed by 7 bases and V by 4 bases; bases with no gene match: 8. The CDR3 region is CASSSSGLAGNEQFF. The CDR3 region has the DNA TGTGCCAGCAGCTCTAGCGGCCTAGCGGGGAATGAGCAGTTCTTC.

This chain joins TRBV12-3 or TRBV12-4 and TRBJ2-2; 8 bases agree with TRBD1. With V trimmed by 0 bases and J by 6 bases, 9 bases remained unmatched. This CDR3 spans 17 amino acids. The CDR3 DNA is TGTGCCAGCAGTTTAGCCCCAGGGGGCTTCCGTTCCGGGGAGCTGTTTTTT. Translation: CASSLAPGGFRSGELFF.

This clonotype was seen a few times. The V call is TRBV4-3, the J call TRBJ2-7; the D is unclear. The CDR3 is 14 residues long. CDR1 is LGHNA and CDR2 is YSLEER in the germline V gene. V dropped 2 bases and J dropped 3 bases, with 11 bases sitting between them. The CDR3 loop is CASSQTVELYEQYF. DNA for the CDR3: TGCGCCAGCAGCCAAACCGTTGAACTCTACGAGCAGTACTTC.

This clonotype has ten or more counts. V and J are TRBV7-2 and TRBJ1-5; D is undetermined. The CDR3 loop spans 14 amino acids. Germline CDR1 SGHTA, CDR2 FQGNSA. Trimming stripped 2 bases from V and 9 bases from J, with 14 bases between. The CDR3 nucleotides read TGTGCCAGCAGCTTAAACGAGGCCGGTGCGCCCCAGCATTTT. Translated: CASSLNEAGAPQHF.

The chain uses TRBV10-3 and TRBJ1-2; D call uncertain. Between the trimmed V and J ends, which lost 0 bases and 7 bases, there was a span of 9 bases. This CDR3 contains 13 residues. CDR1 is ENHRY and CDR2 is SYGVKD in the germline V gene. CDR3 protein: CAISESGTSGYTF. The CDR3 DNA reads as TGTGCCATCAGTGAGTCCGGCACTAGTGGCTACACCTTC.

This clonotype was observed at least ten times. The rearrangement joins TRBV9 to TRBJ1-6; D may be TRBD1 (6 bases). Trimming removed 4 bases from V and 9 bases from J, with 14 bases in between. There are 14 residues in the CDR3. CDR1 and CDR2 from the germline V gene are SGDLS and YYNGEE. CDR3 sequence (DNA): TGTGCCAGCAGCCCAGGGGATGGGAGTTCACCCCTCCACTTT. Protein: CASSPGDGSSPLHF.

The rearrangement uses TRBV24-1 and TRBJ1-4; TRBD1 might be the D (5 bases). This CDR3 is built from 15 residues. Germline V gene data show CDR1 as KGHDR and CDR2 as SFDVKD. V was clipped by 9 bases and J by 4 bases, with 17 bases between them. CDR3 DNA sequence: TGTGCCACCCAGCAGGGCGGGCCAGTTAATGAAAAACTGTTTTTT. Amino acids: CATQQGGPVNEKLFF.

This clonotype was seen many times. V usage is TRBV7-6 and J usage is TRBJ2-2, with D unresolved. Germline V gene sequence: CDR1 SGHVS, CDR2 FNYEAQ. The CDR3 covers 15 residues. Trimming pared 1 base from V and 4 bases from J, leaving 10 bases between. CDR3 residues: CASSLGSGGTGELFF. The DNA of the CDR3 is TGTGCCAGCAGCTTAGGCTCCGGCGGCACCGGGGAGCTGTTTTTT. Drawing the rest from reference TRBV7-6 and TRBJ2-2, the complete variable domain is GAGVSQSPRYKVTKRGQDVALRCDPISGHVSLYWYRQALGQGPEFLTYFNYEAQQDKSGLPNDRFSAERPEGSISTLTIQRTEQRDSAMYRCASSLGSGGTGELFFGEGSRLTVL.

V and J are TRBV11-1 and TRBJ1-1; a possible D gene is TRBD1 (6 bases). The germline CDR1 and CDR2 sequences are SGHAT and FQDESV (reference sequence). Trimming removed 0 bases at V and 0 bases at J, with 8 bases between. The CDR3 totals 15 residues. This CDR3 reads CASSLAGQMNTEAFF. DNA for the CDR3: TGTGCCAGCAGCTTAGCCGGACAGATGAACACTGAAGCTTTCTTT.

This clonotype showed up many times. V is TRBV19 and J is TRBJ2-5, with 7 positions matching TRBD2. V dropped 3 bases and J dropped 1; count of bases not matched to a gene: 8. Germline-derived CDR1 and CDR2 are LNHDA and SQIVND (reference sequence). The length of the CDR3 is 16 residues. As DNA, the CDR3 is TGTGCCAGTAGTATCGCCCCCCCGGGGGGCCAAGAGACCCAGTACTTC. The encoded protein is CASSIAPPGGQETQYF.

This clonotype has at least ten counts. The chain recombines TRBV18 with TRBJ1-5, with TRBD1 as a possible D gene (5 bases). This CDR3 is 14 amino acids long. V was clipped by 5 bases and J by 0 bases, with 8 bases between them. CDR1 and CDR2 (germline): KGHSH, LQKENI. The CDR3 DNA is TGTGCCAGCTCAGAGGACATTAGCAATCAGCCCCAGCATTTT. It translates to CASSEDISNQPQHF.

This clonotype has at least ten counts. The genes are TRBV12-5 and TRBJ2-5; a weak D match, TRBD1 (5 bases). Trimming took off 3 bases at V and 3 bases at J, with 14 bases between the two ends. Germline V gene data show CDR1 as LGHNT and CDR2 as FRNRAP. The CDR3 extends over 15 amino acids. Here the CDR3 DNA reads TGTGCTAGTGGTTTCCGATCAGGGCCTGAAGAGACCCAGTACTTC. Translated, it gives CASGFRSGPEETQYF.

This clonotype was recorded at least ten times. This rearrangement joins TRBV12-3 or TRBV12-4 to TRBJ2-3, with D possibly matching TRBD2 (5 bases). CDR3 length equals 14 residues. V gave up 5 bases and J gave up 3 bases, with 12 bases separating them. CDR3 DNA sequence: TGTGCCAGCAGTCGTGTCCGGGGTACAGATACGCAGTATTTT. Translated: CASSRVRGTDTQYF.